The 28 T cell receptor beta chains below were found in one sample sequenced in a study of blood T cell repertoires in COVID-19. Assay: immunoSEQ multiplex PCR; the TCRdb copy retains only in-frame clones and omits some. Of a few hundred thousand clones listed, approximately 84% are singletons. The sequencing input was peripheral blood. The source of these receptors is a woman in her thirties who had recovered from COVID-19.

The chain has TRBV7-3 and TRBJ1-1, with no clear D. Trimming shortened V by 0 bases and J by 6 bases, and 14 bases separated the two germline ends. This CDR3 is built from 15 residues. Germline V lookup: CDR1 SGHTA, CDR2 FQGTGA. In DNA form, the CDR3 reads TGTGCCAGCAGCTTAACGTCCGGGGTTTACGCTGAAGCTTTCTTT. It codes for CASSLTSGVYAEAFF. The whole variable domain, remainder taken from reference TRBV7-3 and TRBJ1-1, is GAGVSQTPSNKVTEKGKYVELRCDPISGHTALYWYRQSLGQGPEFLIYFQGTGAADDSGLPNDRFFAVRPEGSVSTLKIQRTERGDSAVYLCASSLTSGVYAEAFFGQGTRLTVV.

The chain couples TRBV27 to TRBJ1-1; 9 bases are a match to TRBD1. This CDR3 is built from 15 residues. V lost 5 bases and J lost 4; bases outside the gene matches: 8. From germline, CDR1 is MNHEY and CDR2 SMNVEV (reference sequence). CDR3 in amino acids: CASSLQDRGGTEAFF. The DNA of the CDR3 is TGTGCCAGCAGTCTCCAGGACAGGGGTGGCACTGAAGCTTTCTTT.

A few counts support this clone. The genes are TRBV5-1 and TRBJ2-5, with 9 bases aligning to TRBD1. The V gene's germline CDR1 is SGHRS and CDR2 YFSETQ. The trim removed 5 bases at V and 5 bases at J, leaving 4 bases unmatched. This CDR3 contains 13 residues. The CDR3: CASRGDRAETQYF. The CDR3 nucleotides read TGCGCCAGCAGAGGGGACAGGGCTGAGACCCAGTACTTC.

The chain combines TRBV25-1 with TRBJ2-3; TRBD1 agrees at 9 bases. The germline gives CDR1 MGHDK, CDR2 SYGVNS. CDR3 length: 16 amino acids. V gave up 4 bases and J gave up 1 base; unmatched junction bases: 6. The CDR3 DNA follows: TGTGCCAGCAGTGTTGAACGGACAGGGGGCACAGATACGCAGTATTTT. It encodes CASSVERTGGTDTQYF.

V is TRBV6-5 and J is TRBJ2-1; a weak D match, TRBD2 (6 bases). Trimming cost V 4 bases and J 8 bases, with 21 bases left between them. Germline CDR1 MNHEY, CDR2 SVGAGI. CDR3 length: 16 residues. In nucleotides, the CDR3 is TGTGCCAGCAGTTCCTCGGGGGTACGGGAGAAATATGAGCAGTTCTTC. This encodes CASSSSGVREKYEQFF.

V and J are TRBV29-1 and TRBJ1-2; TRBD1 matches at 12 bases. V lost 7 bases and J lost 3; bases outside the gene matches: 12. The CDR3 is 16 residues long. Germline loops: CDR1 SQVTM, CDR2 ANQGSEA. As DNA, the CDR3 is TGCAGCGCACCCGGGGACAGGGGGCAAAGTGACTATGGCTACACCTTC. Its translation: CSAPGDRGQSDYGYTF.

The rearrangement links TRBV9 to TRBJ2-2; D is perhaps TRBD2 (6 bases). This CDR3 comprises 17 residues. V lost 0 bases to trimming and J lost 0 bases, with 12 bases between them. Per the germline V gene, CDR1 is SGDLS and CDR2 is YYNGEE. The CDR3 loop is CASSVEGGNANTGELFF. CDR3 DNA sequence: TGTGCCAGCAGCGTAGAGGGCGGGAACGCGAACACCGGGGAGCTGTTTTTT.

The chain joins TRBV28 to TRBJ2-3, with 10 bases matching TRBD2. Germline CDR1 reads MDHEN; CDR2 reads SYDVKM. J lost 5 bases, V lost 3 bases, and 17 bases had no gene match. CDR3 length: 19 amino acids. Here the CDR3 reads CASSFSGATSGVFIDTQYF. CDR3 sequence (DNA): TGTGCCAGCAGTTTCAGTGGCGCAACTAGCGGGGTGTTCATAGATACGCAGTATTTT.

This rearrangement joins TRBV28 to TRBJ2-7; the match to TRBD1 covers 10 bases. The trim removed 7 bases at V and 6 bases at J, leaving 9 bases unmatched. From germline, CDR1 is MDHEN and CDR2 SYDVKM. The CDR3 sequence is 14 residues long. The DNA for the CDR3 is TGTGCCAGCATGCCGACAGGGGGCGCTTCCGAGCAGTACTTC. This encodes CASMPTGGASEQYF.

The rearrangement uses TRBV28 and TRBJ1-5; TRBD1 is a possible D gene (6 bases). CDR1 is MDHEN, CDR2 SYDVKM, per germline. V was trimmed by 3 bases and J by 2 bases, leaving 8 bases between them. This CDR3 contains 14 residues. The chain's CDR3 is CASSFYRGNQPQHF. CDR3 DNA sequence: TGTGCCAGCAGTTTTTACAGGGGCAATCAGCCCCAGCATTTT.

The chain has TRBV28 and TRBJ2-1; 8 bases line up with TRBD2. Germline CDR1 MDHEN, CDR2 SYDVKM. Trimming at V came to 8 bases and at J to 7 bases, leaving 10 bases not matched to a gene. The CDR3 has 14 residues. The CDR3 region is CASVYGRAGNEQFF. In DNA form, the CDR3 reads TGTGCCAGCGTATACGGGAGGGCCGGGAATGAGCAGTTCTTC.

The chain recombines TRBV5-1 with TRBJ1-3, with D unresolved. Germline CDR1 reads SGHRS; CDR2 reads YFSETQ. The CDR3 has 16 amino acids. V was trimmed by 4 bases and J by 4 bases, leaving 18 bases between them. As DNA, the CDR3 is TGCGCCAGCAGCGAGGCTCTCCGGGGTGGAGGAAACACCATATATTTT. Its protein is CASSEALRGGGNTIYF.

This chain links TRBV25-1 with TRBJ2-1, with 9 bases matching TRBD2. V lost 2 bases and J lost 0; bases outside the gene matches: 5. This CDR3 is built from 17 residues. Germline-derived CDR1 and CDR2 are MGHDK and SYGVNS. The CDR3 bases are TGTGCCAGCAGTGAACCTAGCGGGAAAAGCTCCTACAATGAGCAGTTCTTC. Residues: CASSEPSGKSSYNEQFF.

The chain recombines TRBV19 with TRBJ2-7; unclear D gene. The CDR3 runs to 16 residues. Trimming removed 4 bases at V and 2 bases at J, with 18 bases between. Germline values: CDR1 LNHDA, CDR2 SQIVND (reference sequence). The CDR3: CASSTRNRTLTYEQYF. The CDR3 nucleotides read TGTGCCAGTAGTACGAGGAATAGAACCCTTACCTACGAGCAGTACTTC.

The CDR3 region has the DNA TGTGCCAGCTCATACGGACAGGGCTACGAGCAGTACTTC. Its translation: CASSYGQGYEQYF. This chain joins TRBV18 and TRBJ2-7; 8 nucleotides match TRBD1. Looked up from germline, CDR1 is KGHSH and CDR2 is LQKENI. CDR3 length equals 13 residues. V shed 5 bases, J shed 3 bases, and the junction held 3 bases outside the gene matches.

This chain connects TRBV4-2 to TRBJ2-3, with 8 bases matching TRBD2. Germline CDR1 LGHNA, CDR2 YNFKEQ. The J segment lost 3 bases and the V segment lost 1 base, leaving 9 bases of the junction unmatched. The CDR3 consists of 17 residues. The CDR3 reads CASSQGAGGRKTDTQYF. The DNA of the CDR3 is TGTGCCAGCAGCCAAGGGGCGGGAGGACGGAAAACAGATACGCAGTATTTT.

This rearrangement joins TRBV9 to TRBJ2-3; D might be TRBD1 (6 bases). Germline CDR1 SGDLS, CDR2 YYNGEE. Trimming left V 4 bases short and J 2 bases short, with 11 bases between. The CDR3 runs 14 residues. The CDR3 loop is CASSPWTDTDTQYF. CDR3 in DNA: TGTGCCAGCAGCCCATGGACAGACACAGATACGCAGTATTTT.

The J gene is TRBJ1-4, the V gene TRBV5-1; tentative D call: TRBD1 (6 bases). V lost 4 bases to trimming and J lost 8 bases, with 15 bases between them. The CDR3 loop spans 14 amino acids. Germline CDR1 SGHRS, CDR2 YFSETQ. As DNA, the CDR3 is TGCGCCAGCAGCCAGGATACAGGGCTCGAAAAACTGTTTTTT. Translated, it gives CASSQDTGLEKLFF. The full variable domain, rest sourced from reference TRBV5-1 and TRBJ1-4, is KAGVTQTPRYLIKTRGQQVTLSCSPISGHRSVSWYQQTPGQGLQFLFEYFSETQRNKGNFPGRFSGRQFSNSRSEMNVSTLELGDSALYLCASSQDTGLEKLFFGSGTQLSVL.

The chain uses TRBV4-2 and TRBJ2-4, with 13 bases that match TRBD2. The V and J ends lost 1 base and 0 bases, in that order; junction bases with no gene match: 6. Germline CDR1 LGHNA, CDR2 YNFKEQ. This CDR3 is built from 19 residues. The CDR3 sequence: CASSQAGTSGTLAKNIQYF. The DNA for the CDR3 is TGTGCCAGCAGCCAAGCCGGGACTAGCGGGACCCTAGCCAAAAACATTCAGTACTTC.

This clone was found once. This rearrangement joins TRBV6-5 to TRBJ1-1, with 8 bases lining up with TRBD1. Losses at the gene ends were 6 bases for V and 6 bases for J; bases not matched to a gene: 3. The germline CDR1 and CDR2 sequences are MNHEY and SVGAGI. The CDR3 runs to 12 residues. This CDR3 reads CASRTGVAEAFF. The CDR3 region has the DNA TGTGCCAGCAGGACAGGGGTGGCTGAAGCTTTCTTT.

The V call is TRBV20-1, the J call TRBJ2-3, with 7 bases aligning to TRBD2. This CDR3 is built from 16 residues. Trimming at V came to 3 bases and at J to 0 bases, leaving 9 bases not matched to a gene. CDR1 DFQATT and CDR2 SNEGSKA come from the germline V gene (reference sequence). CDR3 in DNA: TGCAGTGCTAGTCCTATCAGTAGCGGGAGCACAGATACGCAGTATTTT. As protein: CSASPISSGSTDTQYF.

The rearrangement uses TRBV7-3 and TRBJ2-1; no clear D gene. CDR3 size: 13 residues. CDR1 and CDR2 from the germline V gene are SGHTA and FQGTGA. V lost 3 bases to trimming and J lost 5 bases, with 8 bases between them. The CDR3 DNA is TGTGCCAGCAGCTTCGAGCGAAACAATGAGCAGTTCTTC. Amino acid sequence: CASSFERNNEQFF.

J is TRBJ1-1 and V is TRBV27; TRBD1 matches at 7 bases. CDR1 is MNHEY, CDR2 SMNVEV, per germline (reference sequence). V shed 1 base and J 4 bases; nucleotides not matched to a gene: 0. The CDR3 runs 13 residues. CDR3 nucleotide sequence: TGTGCCAGCAGTTTATACAGGGGCACTGAAGCTTTCTTT. Amino acid sequence: CASSLYRGTEAFF.

The chain is built from TRBV4-1 and TRBJ2-3; the D is unclear. The length of the CDR3 is 15 residues. In germline, CDR1 is MGHRA, CDR2 YSYEKL. Trimming removed 1 base from V and 3 bases from J, with 11 bases in between. CDR3 coding DNA: TGCGCCAGCAGCCAAGCTCGTCAGGTAACAGATACGCAGTATTTT. Residues: CASSQARQVTDTQYF.

The chain carries TRBV24-1 and TRBJ2-7, with 7 bases lining up with TRBD1. CDR1 KGHDR and CDR2 SFDVKD come from the germline V gene. After removal of 3 bases from V and 1 base from J, the junction contained 5 bases not matched to a gene. The CDR3 length is 15 residues. CDR3 DNA sequence: TGTGCCACCAGTGATCCCTCAGGGGGATCCTACGAGCAGTACTTC. Protein sequence: CATSDPSGGSYEQYF.

The V gene is TRBV18, the J gene TRBJ2-5, with TRBD1 as a possible D gene (6 bases). Trimming stripped 3 bases from V and 5 bases from J, with 13 bases between. Per germline, CDR1 KGHSH and CDR2 LQKENI. The CDR3 covers 14 residues. The CDR3 is CASSPPGQGETQYF. DNA of the CDR3: TGTGCCAGCTCACCTCCGGGACAAGGGGAGACCCAGTACTTC.

The chain combines TRBV18 with TRBJ2-5; D might be TRBD1 (6 bases). Germline-derived CDR1 and CDR2 are KGHSH and LQKENI. The CDR3 spans 14 residues. The V gene lost 6 bases and the J gene lost 3 bases, with 14 bases spanning the gap. Here the CDR3 reads CASSLRTVKETQYF. For the CDR3, the DNA is TGTGCCAGCTCGCTGCGGACAGTAAAAGAGACCCAGTACTTC.

J is TRBJ2-7 and V is TRBV5-1, with D perhaps TRBD1 (6 bases). There are 14 residues in the CDR3. The germline V gene encodes CDR1 SGHRS and CDR2 YFSETQ. Deletions cut 4 bases from V and 1 base from J, with 12 bases between. The DNA of the CDR3 is TGCGCCAGCAGCCAAGGGGGAGTTTCCTACGAGCAGTACTTC. Its protein is CASSQGGVSYEQYF.